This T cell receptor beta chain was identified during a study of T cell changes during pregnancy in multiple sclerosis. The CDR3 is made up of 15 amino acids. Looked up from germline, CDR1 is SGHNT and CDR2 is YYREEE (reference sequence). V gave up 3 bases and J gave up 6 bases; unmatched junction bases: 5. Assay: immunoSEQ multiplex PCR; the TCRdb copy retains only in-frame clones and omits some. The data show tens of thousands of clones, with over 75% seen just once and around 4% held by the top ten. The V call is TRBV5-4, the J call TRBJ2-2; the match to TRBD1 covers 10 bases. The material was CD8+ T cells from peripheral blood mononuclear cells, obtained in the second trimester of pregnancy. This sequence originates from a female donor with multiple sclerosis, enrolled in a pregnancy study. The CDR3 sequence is CASSSGQGVAGELFF. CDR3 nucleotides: TGTGCCAGCAGCTCTGGACAGGGGGTAGCCGGGGAGCTGTTTTTT.